Reported below is one T cell receptor (beta chain). Its antigen is not known. This specimen comes from a study of blood T cells in healthy people across ages. Study-wide results and limits: Diversity of TCR beta per million T cells declined in a roughly linear way with age.

The germline gives CDR1 SEHNR, CDR2 FQNEAQ (reference sequence). The CDR3 consists of 16 residues. The second PCR ran about 6 to 12 cycles with a sample-barcoded 5' primer and J-beta primers. Template switching added a 12-random-nucleotide identifier to every cDNA molecule. Using its own MiXCR run on the 5' RACE reads, TCRdb lists one record per CDR3 protein. The table lists approximately 1,100,000 distinct CDR3 sequences, 35% to 50% of them singletons. The donors, healthy Caucasians from Russia, were aged about 6 to 100. J is TRBJ2-5 and V is TRBV7-9; 7 bases are shared with TRBD2. The J call may be mistaken, given a closer DNA end match to TRBJ2-7. Sequenced sample: blood. The receptor comes from a woman in her sixties in good health. CDR3 amino acids: CASSLGRDYGPYEQYF. In DNA, the CDR3 is TGTGCCAGCAGCTTAGGCCGGGACTACGGACCCTACGAGCAGTACTTC.